This T cell receptor beta chain emerged from a study of OX40 agonist ivuxolimab in advanced cancers. The overall study: Averaging roughly 60 years in age, with a range of 23 to 79, the cohort was around 83% male.

General observations from the study: Relative to CD4+ cells, CD8+ T cells on average had more expanded clones. Compared with others, partial responders at 0.1-3.0 mg/kg displayed clonal expansion among the lowest.

Sequencing used immunoSEQ multiplex PCR; TCRdb keeps in-frame clones, though not all of them. In the table there are tens of thousands of clones, about 93% of which are singletons. Concerning this clone: Its target is unknown.

Sequenced here: CD4+ or CD8+ T cells sorted from blood, sampled in a trial of the OX40 agonist ivuxolimab. This TCR came from an adult with an advanced solid tumor such as melanoma, head and neck, liver or kidney cancer.

CDR3: CASSLSGDEQFF. The CDR3 DNA sequence: TGTGCCAGCAGTTTATCAGGAGATGAGCAGTTCTTC. The rearrangement joins TRBV27 to TRBJ2-1; D remains unclear. Looked up from germline, CDR1 is MNHEY and CDR2 is SMNVEV (reference sequence). The CDR3 length is 12 residues. With 0 bases removed from V and 8 bases from J, the gap between germline ends came to 5 bases.